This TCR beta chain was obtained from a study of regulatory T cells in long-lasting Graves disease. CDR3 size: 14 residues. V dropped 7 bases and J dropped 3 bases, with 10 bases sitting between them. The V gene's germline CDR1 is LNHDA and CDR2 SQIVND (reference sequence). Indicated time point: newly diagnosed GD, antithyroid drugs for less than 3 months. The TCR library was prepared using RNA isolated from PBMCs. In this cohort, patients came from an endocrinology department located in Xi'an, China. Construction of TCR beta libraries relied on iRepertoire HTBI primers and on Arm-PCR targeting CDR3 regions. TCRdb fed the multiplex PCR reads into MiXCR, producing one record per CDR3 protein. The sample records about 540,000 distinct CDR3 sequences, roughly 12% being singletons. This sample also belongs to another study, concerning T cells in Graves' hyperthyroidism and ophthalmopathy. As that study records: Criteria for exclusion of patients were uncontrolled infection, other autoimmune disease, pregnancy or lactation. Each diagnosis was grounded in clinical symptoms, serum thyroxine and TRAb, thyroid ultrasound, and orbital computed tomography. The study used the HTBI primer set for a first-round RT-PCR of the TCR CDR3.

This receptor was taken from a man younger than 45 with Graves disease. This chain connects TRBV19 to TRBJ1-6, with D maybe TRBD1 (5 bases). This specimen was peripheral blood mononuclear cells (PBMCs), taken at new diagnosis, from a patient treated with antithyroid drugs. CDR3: CASKKRGYNSPLHF. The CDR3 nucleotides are TGTGCCAGTAAGAAAAGGGGCTATAATTCACCCCTCCACTTT.